This TCR beta chain was found in a study of metastatic and nonmetastatic thyroid tumors. This clone has at least ten counts. Its antigen is not known. Notes on the study in general: The study reportedly found significantly higher TCR beta diversity in malignant thyroid tumors than benign nodules, in blood and tumor.

Until they underwent thyroid surgery, no patient had received any treatment. Through MiXCR, TCRdb re-clonotyped the PCR reads. The repertoire includes 25,000 to 35,000 clones, over 15% of them detected once, and approximately 4.8% sits in the top ten. The CDR3 runs 14 residues. CDR1 and CDR2 from the germline V gene are LNHNV and YYDKDF (reference sequence). V lost 4 bases, J lost 1 base, and 10 bases lay in between. The rearrangement uses TRBV15 and TRBJ1-1; TRBD1 is a possible D gene (5 bases). Sequenced: blood. This sequence was found in a female donor with papillary thyroid cancer or a benign thyroid nodule (not recorded which). Some clones in this sample may be carry-over from other donors' samples. The CDR3 reads CATSTGTENTEAFF. CDR3 DNA: TGTGCCACCAGCACCGGGACGGAGAACACTGAAGCTTTCTTT.